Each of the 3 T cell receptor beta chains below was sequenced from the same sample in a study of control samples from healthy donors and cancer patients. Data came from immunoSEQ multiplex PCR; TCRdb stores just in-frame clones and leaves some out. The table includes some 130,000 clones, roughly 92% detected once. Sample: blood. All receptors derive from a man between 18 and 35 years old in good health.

Here the CDR3 reads CASSPWVTYNEQFF. In DNA, the CDR3 is TGTGCCAGCAGCCCATGGGTGACCTACAATGAGCAGTTCTTC. V and J are TRBV7-2 and TRBJ2-1, with D unresolved. CDR1 is SGHTA and CDR2 is FQGNSA in the germline V gene. Deletions cut 5 bases from V and 2 bases from J, with 10 bases between. CDR3 length: 14 amino acids.

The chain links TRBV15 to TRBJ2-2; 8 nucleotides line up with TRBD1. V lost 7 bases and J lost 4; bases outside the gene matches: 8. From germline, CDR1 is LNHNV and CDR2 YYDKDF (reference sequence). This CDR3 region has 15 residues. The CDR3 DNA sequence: TGTGCCACCAAGTCCTGGACAGGGCGCACCGGGGAGCTGTTTTTT. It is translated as CATKSWTGRTGELFF.

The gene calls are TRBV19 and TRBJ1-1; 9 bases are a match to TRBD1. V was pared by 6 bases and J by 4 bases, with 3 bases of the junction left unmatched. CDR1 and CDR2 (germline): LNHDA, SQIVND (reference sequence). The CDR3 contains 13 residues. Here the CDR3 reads CASRMDRGTEAFF. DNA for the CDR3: TGTGCCAGTAGGATGGACAGGGGCACTGAAGCTTTCTTT.